Below, one T cell receptor beta chain is given with its context. The antigen remains undetermined. An even split of each subset's genomic DNA across several immunoSEQ plates was performed. Original processing methods: Sequence data from immunoSEQ were junction-only and lacked quality scores; consequently, filtering differed. TCRdb's copy holds only in-frame clones and misses some; the assay was immunoSEQ multiplex PCR. D and trimming were read from the DNA, whereas the V and J calls and clone size are those reported in that table. Here the sample spans around 1,900,000 clones, over 85% being singletons. V lost 3 bases and J 7 bases, leaving 19 bases between the germline ends. Per germline, CDR1 MNHEY and CDR2 SMNVEV (reference sequence). This CDR3 has 15 amino acids. This record comes from a study of shared clonotypes between healthy human individuals. The study, taken as a whole, reports: Some clonotypes were shared by all four sorted-subset donors, while others were not shared. The non-shared ones had lower generation probabilities than the shared ones.

CD45RO-negative, CCR7-selected cells formed the naive CD8 fraction, which excluded terminally differentiated effector memory CD45RA+ cells. The sequencing input was naive CD8+ T cells from PBMCs. This rearrangement joins TRBV27 to TRBJ2-7; perhaps D is TRBD1 or TRBD2 (5 bases each). The TCR sequence derives from a man between 18 and 29 years old in good health. Some clones in this sample may be carry-over from other donors' samples. CDR3 nucleotides: TGTGCCAGCAGTTTGTTGTACGGGGCACGGGGTGAGCAGTACTTC. This translates into CASSLLYGARGEQYF.